Each of the 26 T cell receptor beta chains below was sequenced from the same sample in a study of blood T cell repertoires in COVID-19. The repertoire was sequenced with immunoSEQ multiplex PCR; TCRdb's copy has only in-frame clones and lacks some. The sample records about 270,000 clones, approximately 90% being singletons. What was sequenced was PBMCs or T cells enriched from blood (not recorded which). The receptors here all came from a man aged 18 to 29 who had recovered from COVID-19.

The rearrangement joins TRBV27 to TRBJ1-2; 8 positions agree with TRBD1. This CDR3 has 14 amino acids. From germline, CDR1 is MNHEY and CDR2 SMNVEV (reference sequence). V lost 1 base, J lost 5 bases, and 3 bases stayed unmatched. CDR3 nucleotide sequence: TGTGCCAGCAGTTTATTAAGGACAGGGTATGGCTACACCTTC. Encoded protein: CASSLLRTGYGYTF.

The V call is TRBV29-1, the J call TRBJ2-7, with 10 positions matching TRBD2. CDR3 length: 12 amino acids. V trimming: 6 bases; J trimming: 2 bases; junction bases outside the gene matches: 1. In germline, CDR1 is SQVTM, CDR2 ANQGSEA. CDR3 in DNA: TGCAGCGTCCTAGCGGGAGCCTACGAGCAGTACTTC. It specifies CSVLAGAYEQYF.

To note about this clone: Other DNA sequences from this sample encode an identical CDR3 as well. This rearrangement joins TRBV9 to TRBJ1-1; 8 bases are a match to TRBD1. V dropped 3 bases and J dropped 2; count of bases not matched to a gene: 6. Germline values: CDR1 SGDLS, CDR2 YYNGEE. This CDR3 contains 15 residues. DNA for the CDR3: TGTGCCAGCAGCGCTGGACAGGGAGTAAACACTGAAGCTTTCTTT. Translated, it gives CASSAGQGVNTEAFF.

The V gene is TRBV2, the J gene TRBJ1-6, with D perhaps matching TRBD1 (5 bases). The CDR3 is 15 residues long. V was trimmed by 6 bases and J by 10 bases, leaving 19 bases between them. Germline values: CDR1 SNHLY, CDR2 FYNNEI. CDR3: CASRDSRGKWSPLHF. The DNA for the CDR3 is TGTGCCAGCAGAGACAGCCGTGGTAAATGGTCACCCCTCCACTTT.

The J gene is TRBJ2-2, the V gene TRBV30; 9 bases map to TRBD1. Germline V gene sequence: CDR1 GTSNPN, CDR2 SVGIG (reference sequence). V trimming: 5 bases; J trimming: 6 bases; junction bases outside the gene matches: 13. The CDR3 runs 16 residues. The CDR3 loop reads CAWGGPDRGVAGELFF. The CDR3 bases are TGTGCCTGGGGAGGGCCGGACAGGGGAGTCGCCGGGGAGCTGTTTTTT.

The rearrangement links TRBV7-8 to TRBJ1-1, with 8 bases aligning to TRBD1. The J segment lost 3 bases and the V segment lost 5 bases, leaving 11 bases of the junction unmatched. There are 16 residues in the CDR3. Germline assignment: CDR1 SGHVS and CDR2 FQNEAQ. The CDR3 protein is CASSTRQGRSYTEAFF. CDR3 nucleotides: TGTGCCAGCAGCACTCGACAGGGGCGATCCTACACTGAAGCTTTCTTT.

The chain is built from TRBV15 and TRBJ1-6; tentative D call: TRBD1 (5 bases). Germline CDR1 LNHNV, CDR2 YYDKDF (reference sequence). CDR3 length: 13 amino acids. V was trimmed by 0 bases and J by 16 bases, leaving 13 bases between them. The CDR3 DNA follows: TGTGCCACCAGCAGAGAGCGGACATTGTCTCTCCACTTT. It yields the protein CATSRERTLSLHF.

The chain has TRBV5-1 and TRBJ2-2; D is possibly TRBD1 (5 bases). Per germline, CDR1 SGHRS and CDR2 YFSETQ. The CDR3 consists of 15 residues. The ends were cut back, 6 bases at V and 0 bases at J, with 12 bases in the middle. The CDR3: CASTIPTANTGELFF. In DNA form, the CDR3 reads TGCGCCAGCACCATACCGACAGCGAACACCGGGGAGCTGTTTTTT. The complete variable domain, with remaining parts taken from reference TRBV5-1 and TRBJ2-2, reads KAGVTQTPRYLIKTRGQQVTLSCSPISGHRSVSWYQQTPGQGLQFLFEYFSETQRNKGNFPGRFSGRQFSNSRSEMNVSTLELGDSALYLCASTIPTANTGELFFGEGSRLTVL.

J is TRBJ1-4 and V is TRBV6-5, with unresolved D. Germline loops: CDR1 MNHEY, CDR2 SVGAGI. The V end was cut by 0 bases, the J end by 8 bases, with 10 bases between. This CDR3 spans 14 amino acids. The CDR3 DNA reads as TGTGCCAGCAGTTACTCGACATCATCCGAAAAACTGTTTTTT. Protein sequence: CASSYSTSSEKLFF.

The chain links TRBV18 to TRBJ2-3; TRBD2 is a possible D gene (5 bases). CDR1 and CDR2 from the germline V gene are KGHSH and LQKENI. The CDR3 has 13 residues. The V and J ends lost 0 bases and 4 bases respectively, with 5 bases between them. The chain's CDR3 is CASSPPGADTQYF. The CDR3, as DNA: TGTGCCAGCTCACCACCCGGGGCAGATACGCAGTATTTT.

The rearrangement uses TRBV5-1 and TRBJ2-3, with TRBD2 matching 9 bases. Looked up from germline, CDR1 is SGHRS and CDR2 is YFSETQ. Trimming cost V 4 bases and J 5 bases; bases outside gene matches: 11. The CDR3 extends over 16 amino acids. Written as DNA, the CDR3 is TGCGCCAGCAGCGAGGGGACTAGCTCGGTTTTAGATACGCAGTATTTT. Translating gives CASSEGTSSVLDTQYF.

The rearrangement joins TRBV28 to TRBJ1-1; D may be TRBD1 (5 bases). The germline V gene has CDR1 MDHEN and CDR2 SYDVKM. The CDR3 has 13 amino acids. V lost 5 bases, J lost 8 bases, and 15 bases lay in between. CDR3 protein: CASSGGDGGEAFF. In DNA form, the CDR3 reads TGTGCCAGCAGTGGAGGGGACGGAGGAGAAGCTTTCTTT.

The rearrangement links TRBV10-2 to TRBJ1-1; no firm D call. The V gene lost 3 bases and the J gene lost 0 bases, with 8 bases spanning the gap. Per the germline V gene, CDR1 is WSHSY and CDR2 is SAAADI. CDR3 length: 14 amino acids. The CDR3 sequence is CASSEWTLNTEAFF. CDR3 nucleotide sequence: TGCGCCAGCAGTGAATGGACTTTGAACACTGAAGCTTTCTTT.

This chain connects TRBV20-1 to TRBJ1-3; D not certain. V was cut by 7 bases and J by 10 bases, with 14 bases left in between. The CDR3 runs 11 residues. Germline values: CDR1 DFQATT, CDR2 SNEGSKA (reference sequence). The CDR3 DNA follows: TGCAGTGTAACGACCCGGGGAACCATATATTTT. This gives the protein CSVTTRGTIYF.

The rearrangement uses TRBV4-2 and TRBJ2-7, with 11 bases that match TRBD2. CDR3 length: 14 residues. The V and J ends lost 5 bases and 5 bases, in that order; junction bases with no gene match: 5. CDR1 and CDR2 from the germline V gene are LGHNA and YNFKEQ. The CDR3 region has the DNA TGTGCCAGCAGCAAAGGGGGACTAGCGGACGAGCAGTACTTC. Protein sequence: CASSKGGLADEQYF.

The gene calls are TRBV19 and TRBJ1-1; a weak D match, TRBD1 (6 bases). The length of the CDR3 is 15 residues. Trimming took off 6 bases at V and 5 bases at J, with 19 bases between the two ends. Germline V CDR1 and CDR2: LNHDA, SQIVND (reference sequence). CDR3 residues: CASSLHKKRGTEAFF. CDR3 nucleotide sequence: TGTGCCAGTAGCCTTCACAAGAAGAGGGGGACTGAAGCTTTCTTT.

The gene calls are TRBV19 and TRBJ1-2; D not resolved. The V end was cut by 2 bases, the J end by 7 bases, with 17 bases between. The CDR3 covers 15 residues. CDR1 is LNHDA, CDR2 SQIVND, per germline (reference sequence). Here the CDR3 reads CASSILRETIVGYTF. The CDR3, as DNA: TGTGCCAGTAGTATATTGAGGGAGACGATCGTTGGCTACACCTTC.

In this sample, this clone turned up once. V gene TRBV7-3 combines with J gene TRBJ2-3; weak D call: TRBD1 (7 bases). Germline-derived CDR1 and CDR2 are SGHTA and FQGTGA. The length of the CDR3 is 12 residues. V lost 10 bases and J 6 bases, leaving 14 bases between the germline ends. This CDR3 is CAIRRGPDTQYF. In nucleotides, the CDR3 is TGTGCCATAAGGAGGGGGCCCGATACGCAGTATTTT.

This clone has a single count. The chain uses TRBV15 and TRBJ2-7, with D perhaps matching TRBD1 (5 bases). V was clipped by 5 bases and J by 2 bases, with 7 bases between them. The V gene's germline CDR1 is LNHNV and CDR2 YYDKDF (reference sequence). CDR3 length: 12 residues. DNA for the CDR3: TGTGCCACCAGCGACAGTACCTACGAGCAGTACTTC. Protein: CATSDSTYEQYF.

The J gene is TRBJ1-2, the V gene TRBV5-1, with TRBD1 matching 9 bases. V lost 2 bases to trimming and J lost 7 bases; unmatched junction nucleotides: 6. CDR3 length: 14 residues. CDR1 and CDR2 (germline): SGHRS, YFSETQ. DNA of the CDR3: TGCGCCAGCAGCTTCGGGGACAGGGTGGCTGGCTACACCTTC. It yields the protein CASSFGDRVAGYTF.

Concerning this clone: One end of the junction is discordant with germline, which a read error may explain. The J gene is TRBJ2-1, the V gene TRBV3-1 (or the pseudogene TRBV3-2); TRBD2 matches 11 bases. Germline lookup yields CDR1 LGHDT and CDR2 YNNKEL (reference sequence). This CDR3 spans 15 amino acids. CDR3 coding DNA: TGTGCCAGCAGCCAAGTTGTACAAGACTCTAGCGGGAGGATCTTC. Translated: CASSQVVQDSSGRIF.

The chain couples TRBV5-1 to TRBJ2-1, with a possible D match to TRBD1 (6 bases). The ends were cut back, 2 bases at V and 3 bases at J, with 15 bases in the middle. The germline CDR1 and CDR2 sequences are SGHRS and YFSETQ. This CDR3 has 16 residues. The CDR3 is CASSLEPDSFYNEQFF. The CDR3 DNA reads TGCGCCAGCAGCTTAGAACCGGACAGCTTCTACAATGAGCAGTTCTTC.

The chain joins TRBV7-8 to TRBJ1-1, with 7 bases matching TRBD1. The CDR3 contains 15 residues. J was trimmed by 5 bases and V by 1 base; bases with no gene match: 7. Germline V gene sequence: CDR1 SGHVS, CDR2 FQNEAQ. The CDR3 here is CASSLVEGASTEAFF. The CDR3, as DNA: TGTGCCAGCAGCTTAGTTGAGGGGGCGAGTACTGAAGCTTTCTTT.

The gene calls are TRBV7-8 and TRBJ2-3, with TRBD2 as a possible D gene (6 bases). V was shortened by 5 bases and J by 2 bases, with 20 bases between the two germline ends. The CDR3 contains 17 residues. CDR1 is SGHVS and CDR2 is FQNEAQ in the germline V gene. The CDR3 region is CASSLGSSGHYTDTQYF. In nucleotides, the CDR3 is TGTGCCAGCAGCCTCGGTAGTAGCGGACACTACACAGATACGCAGTATTTT. The variable domain in full, completed from reference TRBV7-8 and TRBJ2-3, reads GAGVSQSPRYKVAKRGQDVALRCDPISGHVSLFWYQQALGQGPEFLTYFQNEAQLDKSGLPSDRFFAERPEGSVSTLKIQRTQQEDSAVYLCASSLGSSGHYTDTQYFGPGTRLTVL.

This chain joins TRBV19 and TRBJ1-2, with 7 bases matching TRBD1. The germline gives CDR1 LNHDA, CDR2 SQIVND (reference sequence). CDR3 length: 15 amino acids. V gave up 5 bases and J gave up 4 bases; unmatched junction bases: 10. The CDR3 sequence: CASSVPGGGFYGYTF. The DNA of the CDR3 is TGTGCCAGTAGTGTACCAGGGGGAGGATTCTATGGCTACACCTTC.

Within the sample, this clone is large. The V call is TRBV5-1, the J call TRBJ1-3; D perhaps matches TRBD1 (5 bases). The V end lost 0 bases, the J end lost 0 bases, and 10 bases lay between the germline ends. The CDR3 extends over 16 amino acids. Germline values: CDR1 SGHRS, CDR2 YFSETQ. CDR3 amino acids: CASSLAGLLSGNTIYF. Written as DNA, the CDR3 is TGCGCCAGCAGCTTGGCGGGACTCCTCTCTGGAAACACCATATATTTT.